The 27 T cell receptor delta chains in this list originate from one sample, sequenced in a study of gamma-delta chains in newborns, infants, children. TCRdb applied CATT to the reads for clone calling. The repertoire holds about 5,500 delta-chain clones, 1.9% seen once, with over 10% in the top ten. Sequencing was carried out using blood. These receptors were collected from a child who was a newborn, infant or young child, either healthy, febrile or measles-vaccinated (not recorded which).

This clone turned up a few times. TCRdb has a much larger clone's protein, which differs at residue 9 from the translation of this DNA, likely because of a read error; what is shown is the protein translated from the DNA. The chain combines TRDV2 with TRDJ3; maybe TRDD3 (6 bases). Trimming pared 3 bases from V and 3 bases from J, leaving 23 bases between. The V gene's germline CDR1 is GEAIGNYY and CDR2 EKD. CDR3 length equals 20 residues. DNA of the CDR3: TGTGCCTGTGACCCGACTTACTGGGAGATACCCAACTGGGACACCCGACAGATGTTTTTC. Translating it yields CACDPTYWEIPNWDTRQMFF.

This clone is medium-sized within its sample. Different DNA sequences within this sample yield the same CDR3. The chain employs TRDV2 and TRDJ3; 9 bases line up with TRDD3. Trimming cost V 0 bases and J 0 bases; bases outside gene matches: 8. This CDR3 contains 20 residues. The germline gives CDR1 GEAIGNYY, CDR2 EKD. This CDR3 reads CACDTVLLGDSSWDTRQMFF. CDR3 DNA: TGTGCCTGTGACACCGTACTACTGGGGGACAGCTCCTGGGACACCCGACAGATGTTTTTC.

This clone is medium-sized within its sample. This sample includes further DNA sequences coding for the same CDR3. The chain carries TRDV2 and TRDJ3, with 9 bases that match TRDD3. J gave up 0 bases and V 3 bases, and 8 bases lay outside the gene matches. This CDR3 has 19 amino acids. In germline, CDR1 is GEAIGNYY, CDR2 EKD. CDR3 nucleotides: TGTGCCTGTGACCCGCTGGGGGATTCCCGCTCCTGGGACACCCGACAGATGTTTTTC. Protein product: CACDPLGDSRSWDTRQMFF.

In the case of this clone: TCRdb lists the protein of a much larger clone for this DNA, which differs at residue 11, so this is likely a read error; the protein given here is translated from the DNA itself. The chain has TRDV2 and TRDJ3; 10 nucleotides match TRDD3. In germline, CDR1 is GEAIGNYY, CDR2 EKD. CDR3 size: 19 residues. V lost 0 bases, J lost 2 bases, and 6 bases stayed unmatched. This CDR3 reads CACDTVRGIRTWDTRQMFF. In DNA form, the CDR3 reads TGTGCCTGTGACACCGTCCGGGGGATACGGACCTGGGACACCCGACAGATGTTTTTC.

This clone was observed a handful of times. A read error may explain this, as a much larger clone is one base away. The same CDR3 arises from other DNA sequences in this sample as well. J is TRDJ3 and V is TRDV2; possibly TRDD3 for D (5 bases). CDR1 is GEAIGNYY, CDR2 EKD, per germline. The CDR3 loop spans 20 amino acids. The DNA of the CDR3 is TGCGCCTGTGACACCGTAAGGGGGGTACCCGACTCCTGGGACACCCGACAGATGTTTTTC. Translating gives CACDTVRGVPDSWDTRQMFF.

Points on this clone: The protein in TCRdb stems from a much larger clone and differs at residue 5 from this DNA's translation, likely a read error; here the protein is translated from the DNA. This rearrangement joins TRDV2 to TRDJ4; 11 bases map to TRDD3. V was pared by 3 bases and J by 3 bases, with 5 bases of the junction left unmatched. The CDR3 contains 14 residues. Germline V lookup: CDR1 GEAIGNYY, CDR2 EKD. CDR3 region: CACDAMGDTGPLIF. The CDR3 coding sequence is TGTGCCTGTGACGCAATGGGGGATACGGGACCCCTGATCTTT.

This clone was seen only a few times. TCRdb's protein, taken from a much larger clone, differs from this DNA's translation at residue 7, likely owing to a read error; the protein displayed comes from the DNA. V gene TRDV2 combines with J gene TRDJ3, with D perhaps matching TRDD3 (6 bases). The CDR3 has 17 amino acids. The V end lost 3 bases, the J end lost 3 bases, and 14 bases lay between the germline ends. Germline V gene lookup returns CDR1 GEAIGNYY and CDR2 EKD. For the CDR3, the DNA is TGTGCCTGTGACTATACTGAGGGATACTGGGACACCCGACAGATGTTTTTC. Amino acids: CACDYTEGYWDTRQMFF.

This clone was found a few times. This DNA's translation differs at residue 5 from TCRdb's protein, which comes from a much larger clone; a read error is likely, and the protein shown is translated from the DNA. V and J are TRDV2 and TRDJ3; 11 bases are shared with TRDD3. CDR3 length: 18 residues. V trimming: 2 bases; J trimming: 0 bases; junction bases outside the gene matches: 2. CDR1 and CDR2 from the germline V gene are GEAIGNYY and EKD. The CDR3 sequence is CACDMLGDTSWDTRQMFF. CDR3 nucleotides: TGTGCCTGTGACATGCTGGGGGATACCTCCTGGGACACCCGACAGATGTTTTTC.

This clone has only a few counts. Since a much larger clone is just one base distant, this may be a read error. Other DNA sequences in the sample encode the same CDR3. This chain uses TRDV2 with TRDJ3, with D possibly being TRDD3 (5 bases). CDR1 is GEAIGNYY and CDR2 is EKD in the germline V gene. Trimming shortened V by 0 bases and J by 1 base, and 12 bases separated the two germline ends. The CDR3 loop spans 18 amino acids. The CDR3: CACDTMGSLSWDTRQMFF. CDR3 nucleotides: TGTGCCTGTGACACCATGGGGTCACTTTCCTGGGACACCCGACAGATGTTTTTC.

This clone has only a few counts. TCRdb shows a much larger clone's protein in place of this DNA's translation, and the two differ at residue 3, likely through a read error; the protein shown is translated from the DNA. V gene TRDV2 combines with J gene TRDJ3, with 9 bases identical to TRDD3. The germline V gene encodes CDR1 GEAIGNYY and CDR2 EKD. CDR3 size: 18 residues. The CDR3 loop reads CARDVLGESSWDTRQMFF. CDR3 sequence (DNA): TGTGCCCGTGACGTACTGGGGGAAAGCTCCTGGGACACCCGACAGATGTTTTTC.

Worth noting for this clone: This could be a read error, since a much larger clone is one nucleotide away. Additional DNA sequences in this sample encode the identical CDR3. The chain links TRDV2 to TRDJ2; D is perhaps TRDD3 (6 bases). Germline CDR1 is GEAIGNYY and CDR2 is EKD. The CDR3 loop spans 15 amino acids. V gave up 1 base and J gave up 5 bases, with 13 bases separating them. CDR3 loop: CACDTVGGITAQLFF. The CDR3 DNA is TGTGCCTGTGACACTGTGGGGGGAATAACAGCACAACTCTTCTTT.

By sample share, this clone is medium-sized (0.01 to 0.1%). The rearrangement links TRDV2 to TRDJ3, with TRDD3 identical over 12 bases. Unmatched junction bases numbered 3, after V lost 2 bases and J lost 5 bases. CDR1 is GEAIGNYY and CDR2 is EKD in the germline V gene. This CDR3 has 17 amino acids. The CDR3 sequence is CACDKLGDTRDTRQMFF. The CDR3 coding sequence is TGTGCCTGTGACAAACTGGGGGATACCAGGGACACCCGACAGATGTTTTTC.

This clone has a handful of counts. The chain joins TRDV2 to TRDJ4, with 11 bases that match TRDD3. The length of the CDR3 is 17 residues. V lost 0 bases, J lost 2 bases, and 10 bases stayed unmatched. Per germline, CDR1 GEAIGNYY and CDR2 EKD. The CDR3 region has the DNA TGTGCCTGTGACACCGTAATGGGGGATACGCAAGAAAGACCCCTGATCTTT. Protein product: CACDTVMGDTQERPLIF.

This clone came up a few times. TCRdb attributes to this sequence the protein of a much larger clone, which differs from the DNA translation at residue 9; a read error is likely, and the protein displayed is translated from the DNA. This chain links TRDV2 with TRDJ4; 9 bases match TRDD3. The germline V gene encodes CDR1 GEAIGNYY and CDR2 EKD. V was clipped by 1 base and J by 3 bases; unmatched bases: 5. The CDR3 runs 14 residues. The CDR3 region is CACDTMGDMGPLIF. CDR3 sequence (DNA): TGTGCCTGTGACACAATGGGGGATATGGGACCCCTGATCTTT.

This clone was seen a handful of times. This DNA's translation differs at residue 4 from TCRdb's protein, which comes from a much larger clone; a read error is likely, and the protein shown is translated from the DNA. J is TRDJ3 and V is TRDV2, with TRDD3 identical over 10 bases. Germline V CDR1 and CDR2: GEAIGNYY, EKD. The CDR3 spans 19 residues. In nucleotides, the CDR3 is TGTGCCTGTCACACCGTCCGGGGGATACGGGCCTGGGACACCCGACAGATGTTTTTC. It yields the protein CACHTVRGIRAWDTRQMFF.

This clone has just a few counts. This may stem from a read error, because a much larger clone lies one nucleotide away. Other DNA sequences in the same sample also yield this CDR3. V and J are TRDV2 and TRDJ3, with a weak D call TRDD3 (6 bases). There are 19 residues in the CDR3. Germline lookup yields CDR1 GEAIGNYY and CDR2 EKD. The CDR3, as DNA: TGCGCCTGTGACGACGTGGGGGCCTTGGCTATGAAGGACACCCGACAGATGTTTTTC. Protein: CACDDVGALAMKDTRQMFF.

The table lists this clone with a few counts. At one boundary the junction diverges from the germline segment, which might be a read error. J is TRDJ3 and V is TRDV2, with 8 bases that match TRDD3. From germline, CDR1 is GEAIGNYY and CDR2 EKD. CDR3 length: 14 amino acids. The CDR3 DNA sequence: TGTGCCTGTGACTTACTGGGGGCCACCCTACAGATGTTTTTC. It is translated as CACDLLGATLQMFF.

On this clone: Additional DNA sequences in this sample encode the identical CDR3. V usage is TRDV2 and J usage is TRDJ3; D may be TRDD2 or TRDD3 (7 bases each). CDR3 length equals 22 residues. Germline V gives CDR1 GEAIGNYY, CDR2 EKD. Between the trimmed V and J ends, which lost 0 bases and 0 bases, there was a span of 23 bases. CDR3 amino acids: CACDTVPTGVLSSSWDTRQMFF. CDR3 bases: TGTGCCTGTGACACCGTTCCTACTGGGGTGCTTAGCAGCTCCTGGGACACCCGACAGATGTTTTTC.

As for this clone: The mismatch at residue 3 between this DNA's translation and the TCRdb protein of a much larger clone likely reflects a read error; the protein shown is translated from the DNA. The J gene is TRDJ3, the V gene TRDV2; 9 nucleotides align to TRDD3. Germline CDR1 is GEAIGNYY and CDR2 is EKD. The CDR3 is made up of 16 amino acids. DNA of the CDR3: TGTGCCCGTGACACCTGGGGGATTTGGGACACCCGACAGATGTTTTTC. Its protein is CARDTWGIWDTRQMFF.

Regarding this clone: A far larger clone lies a single base away; this is likely a read error. The rearrangement uses TRDV2 and TRDJ2; TRDD3 agrees at 11 bases. The CDR3 is 19 amino acids. Germline V gives CDR1 GEAIGNYY, CDR2 EKD. The DNA of the CDR3 is TGTGCCTGTGACAGTCTACTGGGGGATAAGGAGGCTTTGGCAGCACAACTCTTCTTT. This translates into CACDSLLGDKEALAAQLFF.

This clone was counted only a few times. The protein given by TCRdb reflects a much larger clone and differs at residue 10 from this DNA's translation, likely from a read error; the protein shown is the DNA's translation. The chain employs TRDV2 and TRDJ3, with 10 bases identical to TRDD3. The CDR3 runs 20 residues. Trimming at V came to 3 bases and at J to 0 bases, leaving 10 bases not matched to a gene. Germline V gene data show CDR1 as GEAIGNYY and CDR2 as EKD. CDR3 coding DNA: TGTGCCTGTGACCCTGTACTGGGGGATGCGAGCTCCTGGGACACCCGACAGATGTTTTTC. Amino acids: CACDPVLGDASSWDTRQMFF.

This clone was seen more than once but under ten times. This DNA's translation and the protein TCRdb lists, from a much larger clone, do not match at residue 8, likely due to a read error; the protein shown is translated from the DNA. The sample has other DNA sequences that encode this CDR3 too. V and J are TRDV2 and TRDJ3, with 8 bases fitting TRDD3. V was clipped by 1 base and J by 0 bases; unmatched bases: 4. Germline values: CDR1 GEAIGNYY, CDR2 EKD. CDR3 length: 18 amino acids. CDR3 sequence reads: CACDTLGASSWDTRQMFF. In nucleotides, the CDR3 is TGTGCCTGTGACACACTGGGGGCTAGCTCCTGGGACACCCGACAGATGTTTTTC.

On this clone itself: A much larger clone differs from this one at a single base, so this may be a read error. The V call is TRDV2, the J call TRDJ3, with TRDD3 identical over 8 bases. The CDR3 has 21 amino acids. With V trimmed by 3 bases and J by 3 bases, 18 bases remained unmatched. The germline gives CDR1 GEAIGNYY, CDR2 EKD. The DNA for the CDR3 is TGTGCCTGTGACCCGATAACCGACTGGGGGCTTTACTTCTGGGACACCCGACAGATGTTTTTC. It encodes CACDPITDWGLYFWDTRQMFF.

Of note for this clone: A much larger clone is a single base away; this may be a read error. The V gene is TRDV2, the J gene TRDJ2; 11 bases are a match to TRDD3. This CDR3 has 17 amino acids. Germline V gene sequence: CDR1 GEAIGNYY, CDR2 EKD. The CDR3, as DNA: TGTGCCTGTGACACGCTGGGGGATACCGCTTTGGCAGCACAACTCTTCTTT. Protein product: CACDTLGDTALAAQLFF.

As for this clone: The protein TCRdb gives is from a much larger clone and does not agree with this DNA's translation at residue 5, likely a read error; the protein shown here comes from the DNA. The rearrangement links TRDV2 to TRDJ3; 9 bases are shared with TRDD3. The CDR3 totals 17 residues. The V segment lost 4 bases and the J segment 0 bases; nucleotides outside the gene matches: 3. In germline, CDR1 is GEAIGNYY, CDR2 EKD. CDR3 in DNA: TGTGCCTGTGAGCACTGGGGGAGCTCCTGGGACACCCGACAGATGTTTTTC. Translating gives CACEHWGSSWDTRQMFF.

By share, this clone counts as large. Other nucleotide sequences in the sample specify the same CDR3. The chain recombines TRDV2 with TRDJ2; 9 bases agree with TRDD3. V was pared by 1 base and J by 0 bases, with 8 bases of the junction left unmatched. The germline gives CDR1 GEAIGNYY, CDR2 EKD. The CDR3 length is 18 residues. DNA of the CDR3: TGTGCCTGTGACACGTACTGGGGGACGGAAGCTTTGACAGCACAACTCTTCTTT. Translating it yields CACDTYWGTEALTAQLFF.

Concerning this clone itself: The protein held in TCRdb is that of a much larger clone and does not match this DNA's translation at residue 13, likely because of a read error; the protein shown is translated from the DNA. The chain links TRDV2 to TRDJ3; 8 nucleotides agree with TRDD3. Germline values: CDR1 GEAIGNYY, CDR2 EKD. This CDR3 is 16 amino acids long. CDR3 sequence (DNA): TGTGCCTGTGACACCTGGGGGATTTGGGACACCCGACGGATGTTTTTC. This translates into CACDTWGIWDTRRMFF.